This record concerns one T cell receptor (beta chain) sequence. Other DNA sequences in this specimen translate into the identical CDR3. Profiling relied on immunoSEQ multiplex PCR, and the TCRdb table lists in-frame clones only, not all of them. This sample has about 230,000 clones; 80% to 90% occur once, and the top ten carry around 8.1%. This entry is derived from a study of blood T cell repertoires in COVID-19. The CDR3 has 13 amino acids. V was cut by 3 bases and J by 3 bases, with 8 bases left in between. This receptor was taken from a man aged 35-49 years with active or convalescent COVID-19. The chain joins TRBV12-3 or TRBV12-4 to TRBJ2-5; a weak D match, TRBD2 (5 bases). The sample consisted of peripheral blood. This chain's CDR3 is CASSFREEETQYF. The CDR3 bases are TGTGCCAGCAGTTTCCGGGAAGAAGAGACCCAGTACTTC.